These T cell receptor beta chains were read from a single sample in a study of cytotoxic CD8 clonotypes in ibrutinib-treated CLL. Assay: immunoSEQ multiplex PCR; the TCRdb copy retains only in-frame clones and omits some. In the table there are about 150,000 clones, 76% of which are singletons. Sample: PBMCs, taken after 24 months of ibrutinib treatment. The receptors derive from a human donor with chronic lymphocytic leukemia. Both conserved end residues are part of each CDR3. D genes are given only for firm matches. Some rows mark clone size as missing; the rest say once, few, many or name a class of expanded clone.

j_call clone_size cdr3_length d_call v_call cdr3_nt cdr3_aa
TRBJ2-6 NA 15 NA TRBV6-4 TGTGCCAGCAGTGACGGGTCCTCTGGGGCCAACGTCCTGACTTTC CASSDGSSGANVLTF
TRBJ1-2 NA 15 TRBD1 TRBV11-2 TGTGCCAGCAGCCGAGACAGGGGGAACAACTATGGCTACACCTTC CASSRDRGNNYGYTF
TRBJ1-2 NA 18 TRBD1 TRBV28 TGTGCCAGCAGTCGACGATCTACAGGGGGTGTATGGAACTATGGCTACACCTTC CASSRRSTGGVWNYGYTF
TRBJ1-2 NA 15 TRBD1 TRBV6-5 TGTGCCAGCAGTTACGACGGACAGGTCAGCTATGGCTACACCTTC CASSYDGQVSYGYTF
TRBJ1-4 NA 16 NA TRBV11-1 TGTGCCAGCAGCAGAAGGTGGGGGCCCACTAATGAAAAACTGTTTTTT CASSRRWGPTNEKLFF
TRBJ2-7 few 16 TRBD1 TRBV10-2 TGCGCCAGCAGCCCCTGGCAGGGGACAGGGGTCGGCGAGCAGTACTTC CASSPWQGTGVGEQYF
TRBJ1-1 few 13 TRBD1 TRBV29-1 TGCAGCGTGCCTACAGGGGGTAACACTGAAGCTTTCTTT CSVPTGGNTEAFF
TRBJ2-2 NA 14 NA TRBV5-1 TGCGCCAGCAGCGTGGGACAGAACACCGGGGAGCTGTTTTTT CASSVGQNTGELFF
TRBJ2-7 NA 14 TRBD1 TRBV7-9 TGTGCCAGCAGCCTAAGGGACAGCCCCTACGAGCAGTACTTC CASSLRDSPYEQYF
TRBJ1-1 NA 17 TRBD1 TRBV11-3 TGTGCCAGCAGCCAAGGGGGCCCCAGACCGCTCAACACTGAAGCTTTCTTT CASSQGGPRPLNTEAFF
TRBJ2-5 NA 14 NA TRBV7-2 TGTGCCAGCAGCCCACTAGGGGGAAAAGAGACCCAGTACTTC CASSPLGGKETQYF
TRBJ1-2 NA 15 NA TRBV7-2 TGTGCCAGCAGCCCGCTGACAGCCCCCTCCAGGGGCTACACCTTC CASSPLTAPSRGYTF
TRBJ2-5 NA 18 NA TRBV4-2 TGTGCCAGCAGCCAATCACTCGGCTCGGAGAGTACGGGGGAGACCCAGTACTTC CASSQSLGSESTGETQYF
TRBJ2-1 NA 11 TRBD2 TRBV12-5 TGTGCTAGTGGTTTCGGGACTAGATTGTTCTTC CASGFGTRLFF
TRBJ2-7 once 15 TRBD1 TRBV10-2 TGCGCCAGCAATGCCGGACAGGGGGCCCGCTACGAGCAGTACTTC CASNAGQGARYEQYF
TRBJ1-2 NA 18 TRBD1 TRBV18 TGTGCCAGCTCACCACCCGGACAGGGGGCTTCATTTAACTATGGCTACACCTTC CASSPPGQGASFNYGYTF
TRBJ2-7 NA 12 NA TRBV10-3 TGTGCCACCAAACAGGGTCCCTACGAGCAGTACTTC CATKQGPYEQYF
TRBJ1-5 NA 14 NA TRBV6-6 TGTGCCAGCAGCTCCGCGACCGAAAATCAGCCCCAGCATTTT CASSSATENQPQHF
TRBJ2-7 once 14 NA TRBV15 TGTGCCACCAGCAGCCCGGGATTATCCTACGAGCAGTACTTC CATSSPGLSYEQYF
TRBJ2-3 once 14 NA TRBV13 TGTGCCAGCAGCTTAAACCTACTAGCAGATACGCAGTATTTT CASSLNLLADTQYF
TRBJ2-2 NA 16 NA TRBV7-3 TGTGCCAGCAGCTTAGCCCCCTCCGGGAACACCGGGGAGCTGTTTTTT CASSLAPSGNTGELFF
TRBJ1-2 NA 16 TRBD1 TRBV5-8 TGTGCCAGCAGCTTGGTGACAGGGTCTACGGACTATGGCTACACCTTC CASSLVTGSTDYGYTF
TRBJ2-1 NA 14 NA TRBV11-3 TGTGCCAGCAGCTTAAGGCAGGGGTTCCATGAGCAGTTCTTC CASSLRQGFHEQFF
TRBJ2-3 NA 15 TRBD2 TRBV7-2 TGTGCCAGCACCCTAGCGGGAGGTGCATTAGATACGCAGTATTTT CASTLAGGALDTQYF
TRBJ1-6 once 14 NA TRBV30 TGTGCCTGGAGTGTAGGACAGTTGGATTCACCCCTCCACTTT CAWSVGQLDSPLHF
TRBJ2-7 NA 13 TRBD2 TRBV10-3 TGTGCCACCTCGGGGGGAGAGACCTACGAGCAGTACTTC CATSGGETYEQYF
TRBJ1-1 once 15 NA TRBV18 TGTGCCAGCTCACCCACCGAGCAGGCACCCCCTGAAGCTTTCTTT CASSPTEQAPPEAFF
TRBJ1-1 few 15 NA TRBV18 TGTGCCAGCTCACCGTTCGACAGGACGAACACTGAAGCTTTCTTT CASSPFDRTNTEAFF
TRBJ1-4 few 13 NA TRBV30 TGTGCCTGGACTAGGGACGGCGATGAAAAACTGTTTTTT CAWTRDGDEKLFF
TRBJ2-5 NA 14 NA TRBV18 TGTGCCAGCTCACCAGTGGGCGGGCAAGAGACCCAGTACTTC CASSPVGGQETQYF
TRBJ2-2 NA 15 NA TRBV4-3 TGCGCCAGCAGCCCTCAGAGCCTCAACACCGGGGAGCTGTTTTTT CASSPQSLNTGELFF
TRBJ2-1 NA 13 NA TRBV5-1 TGCGCCAGCAGCCGGGGACCTGGAAATGAGCAGTTCTTC CASSRGPGNEQFF
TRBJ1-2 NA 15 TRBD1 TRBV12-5 TGTGCTAGTGGTTTGGACTTACAGGGGCCTCGGGGCTACACCTTC CASGLDLQGPRGYTF
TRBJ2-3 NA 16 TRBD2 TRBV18 TGTGCCAGCTCACCCCGAGCGGGAGGTTGGACAGATACGCAGTATTTT CASSPRAGGWTDTQYF
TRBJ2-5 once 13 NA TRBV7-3 TGTGCCACCACACCTTCCCAGGGGGGGACCCAGTACTTC CATTPSQGGTQYF
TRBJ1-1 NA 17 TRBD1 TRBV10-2 TGCGCCAGCAGTGGGTTACGGAGACAGGGCCGGATTGGTGAAGCTTTCTTT CASSGLRRQGRIGEAFF
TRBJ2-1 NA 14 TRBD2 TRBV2 TGTGCCAGCAGGCCGGGAGGTTCCTACAATGAGCAGTTCTTC CASRPGGSYNEQFF
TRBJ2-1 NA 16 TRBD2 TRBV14 TGTGCCAGCAGCCAATGGGGACTAGGAGGAGTAGGGGAGCAGTTCTTC CASSQWGLGGVGEQFF
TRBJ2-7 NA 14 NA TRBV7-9 TGTGCCAGCAGCTTAGGGGGGCCAGCCTACGAGCAGTACTTC CASSLGGPAYEQYF
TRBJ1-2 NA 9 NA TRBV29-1 TGCAGCGGAGGGGATGGCTACACCTTC CSGGDGYTF
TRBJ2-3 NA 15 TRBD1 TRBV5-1 TGCGCCAGCAGCTTGGTGGCAGGGGGCCCAGATACGCAGTATTTT CASSLVAGGPDTQYF